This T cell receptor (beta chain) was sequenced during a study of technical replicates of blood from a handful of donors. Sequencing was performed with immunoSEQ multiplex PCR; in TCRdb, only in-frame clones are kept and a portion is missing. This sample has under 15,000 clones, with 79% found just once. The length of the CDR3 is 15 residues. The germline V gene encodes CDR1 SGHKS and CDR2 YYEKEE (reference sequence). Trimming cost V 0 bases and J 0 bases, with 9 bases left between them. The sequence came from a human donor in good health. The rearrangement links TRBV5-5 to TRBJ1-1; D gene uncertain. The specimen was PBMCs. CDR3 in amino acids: CASSLEIYMNTEAFF. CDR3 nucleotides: TGTGCCAGCAGCTTGGAAATATACATGAACACTGAAGCTTTCTTT.